What follows describes a single T cell receptor beta chain. The antigen is undetermined. This entry is derived from a study of OX40 agonist ivuxolimab in advanced cancers. V lost 7 bases and J 9 bases, leaving 12 bases between the germline ends. In germline, CDR1 is MNHEY, CDR2 SVGAGI. The CDR3 length is 11 residues. Broader study findings: Dosing at 0.1 to 3.0 mg/kg was accompanied by clonal expansion of CD4+ and CD8+ blood T cells by week 6.

If patients had autoimmune disease history or systemic immunosuppression, they were excluded. Sequenced by immunoSEQ multiplex PCR; TCRdb stores in-frame clones only, minus some. The sample has roughly 67,000 clones; around 86% are singletons. This TCR was recovered from an adult with an advanced solid tumor such as melanoma, head and neck, liver or kidney cancer. V usage is TRBV6-5 and J usage is TRBJ1-2; no reliable D call. The specimen comprised CD4+ or CD8+ T cells sorted from blood, sampled in a trial of the OX40 agonist ivuxolimab. CDR3 residues: CASTYGDRYTF. DNA for the CDR3: TGTGCCAGCACCTACGGGGATCGCTACACCTTC.